This T cell receptor (beta chain) originates from a study of OX40 agonist ivuxolimab in advanced cancers. Background for the entire study: Ivuxolimab was a fully human IgG2 agonistic monoclonal antibody targeting the costimulatory receptor OX40 (CD134). The paper covers the monotherapy dose-escalation part of the phase I ivuxolimab trial, which included N ≈ 50 patients. Partial responses occurred in three dose-escalation patients, of whom one had hepatocellular carcinoma and two had cutaneous melanoma. Of the 50 or so patients in dose escalation, around 19 had hepatocellular carcinoma, approximately 15 had melanoma, 9 had renal cell carcinoma and 9 had head and neck cancer. Prior anti-PD-1, anti-PD-L1 or anti-CTLA-4 therapy was permitted, and checkpoint inhibitors had been received by more than 35% of dose-escalation patients. Intravenous ivuxolimab was administered to patients every 2 weeks at six dose levels: 0.01, 0.1, 0.3, 1.5, 3 and 10 mg/kg. The dose-escalation cohort was around 84% male with a mean age of 60 years, ranging from 23 to 79. Peripheral TCRbeta sequencing was intended to test whether TCR sequence diversity was altered and clonal T-cell expansion was caused by ivuxolimab.

The trial excluded patients who had a history of autoimmune disease or were on systemic immunosuppression. Peripheral blood for TCR sequencing was collected from all dose cohorts at baseline, on cycle 4 day 1, and on cycle 7 day 1. The samples were drawn from a first-in-human, open-label, multicenter phase I dose-escalation trial of ivuxolimab. Adults with locally advanced or metastatic melanoma, renal cell, hepatocellular, or head and neck squamous cell carcinoma were enrolled in the trial. Before TCR sequencing, CD4+ T cells and CD8+ T cells from peripheral blood were sorted into separate populations. Of note for this clone: The antigen this receptor binds is unknown. No base qualities exist here, and no much larger clone lies one base off it.

Via the germline V gene, CDR1 is SQVTM and CDR2 ANQGSEA. A distance of 13 bases separates the germline ends of V and J, which lose 3 bases and 4 bases respectively. Reading from cysteine to phenylalanine, the CDR3 counts 14 amino acids. Here the CDR3 DNA is all that survives: 42 bases in frame from base 1. Overall study results and their limits: Which antigens the clonally expanded peripheral T cells were specific for was not determined. Partial responders in the 0.1-3.0 mg/kg groups had among the lowest normalized peripheral clonal expansion, especially among CD8+ T cells. On average, CD8+ T cells showed more expanded clones than CD4+ T cells after ivuxolimab. At doses from 0.1 to 3.0 mg/kg, clonal expansion was seen in both CD4+ and CD8+ blood T cells between baseline and week 6. Low levels of normalized T-cell clonal expansion were also shown by some nonresponding patients.

For sequencing of the TCRbeta CDR3 region, genomic DNA was extracted from the sorted cells. The immunoSEQ Assay was used for sequencing of TCRbeta CDR3 regions. This is the immuneACCESS table as TCRdb keeps it, with only in-frame sequences that have V and J called. A part of the clones is gone; compared with another copy, unresolved V genes explain less than half, and the rest is unexplained. For this sample the table gives 100,000 to 110,000 clones, of which around 91% were detected only once. Less than 0.2% of the sample is held by the ten biggest clonotypes. The starting material was CD4+ or CD8+ T cells sorted from blood, obtained in a trial of the OX40 agonist ivuxolimab. This TCR came from an adult with an advanced solid tumor such as melanoma, head and neck, liver or kidney cancer. The chain is made from TRBV29-1 and TRBJ2-1; D gene: possibly TRBD2, on 6 matching bases. Here is the DNA: TGCAGCGTTGACGTGGCGGGACTTTACAATGAGCAGTTCTTC. Protein translation: CSVDVAGLYNEQFF.